This TCR beta chain stems from a study of beta chain features in type 1 diabetes (dated by TCRdb to the late 2010s). Regarding the research as a whole: Patients and healthy donors did not differ in mean age, gender distribution, total cell number or subset yield. Across all samples, approximately 100 million sorted cells were examined, and cell number per subset correlated strongly with RNA yield. Regulatory and stem cell-like memory subsets were isolated from only 8 patients and about eight healthy donors, whereas naive and central memory subsets came from all 28 donors. In the study, recently diagnosed type 1 diabetes patients and matched healthy donors were compared on the TCRB repertoires of their sorted circulating CD4+ T cell subsets. General study outcomes and caveats: In all four CD4+ subsets, TCRB CDR3 length was moderately but significantly shorter in type 1 diabetes patients. At VDJ recombination sites, type 1 diabetes patients had fewer insertions and more deleted nucleotides, which implies abnormalities in thymic rearrangement. The naive, central memory and regulatory TCRB repertoires appeared to resemble one another more closely among patients than among healthy donors. Sequencing cDNA rather than genomic DNA could over-represent highly expressing activated cells, although activation and CD3 levels did not differ between groups. Shorter templates might be favored by PCR, yet because patient and control samples were amplified and corrected together, any such skew would affect both groups equally. Only small numbers of individuals were included in the HLA sub-analyses, which left unresolved whether HLA type had any influence on TCRB rearrangement.

About this clone itself: Its binding antigen is unknown. No base quality information exists; no much larger clone differs at one position.

The High Capacity cDNA Reverse Transcription Kit was used to reverse transcribe all of the isolated RNA, meaning that expressed TCRB transcripts were what got sequenced. Deep immunoSEQ sequencing was performed on naive, central memory and regulatory T cell samples, with an average of around 3.5 million total reads per sample. Sorted cells were lysed in RLT buffer and RNA was extracted with DNase-treated RNeasy Micro or Mini kits, depending on cell number. To prevent cross-contamination, each cell subset was processed individually, whereas patient and healthy donor samples were processed jointly. Using the immunoSEQ multiplex PCR, TCRB sequences were amplified from cDNA into 87-bp fragments spanning the CDR3 region. The amplicons were sequenced using the Illumina HiSeq platform. Concerning the study's data processing: PCR bias was computationally corrected using synthetic template baselines, reads within Hamming distance 2 were collapsed, and singletons that could not be merged were discarded. Reads were aligned to IMGT to assign V, D and J genes, CDR3 length, and insertions or deletions at six rearrangement sites. Within each subset, clonotype counts were normalized to sorted cell number, after which true diversity and Gini coefficients were computed with the tcR R package. The overlap coefficient, calculated on TCRB nucleotide sequences, was used to measure repertoire sharing. Out-of-frame TCRB sequences from naive cells were analyzed to stand in for the pre-selection repertoire. TCRdb's version of the immuneACCESS table is confined to in-frame rearrangements and falls short of the full clone set. An unresolved V gene accounts for under half of the shortfall where checked; the remainder is of unknown origin. The D gene and trimming were derived from the DNA, and the V and J assignments and clone size from that table. The sample table records 250,000 or so clones; over 65% of these occur just once. The top ten constitute about 0.051% of the sample.

CDR1 and CDR2, looked up from the germline V gene, are SGHTA and FQGNSA. Trimming removed 1 base from V and 14 bases from J, leaving 12 bases between the germline ends. The CDR3 sequence holds 12 residues, the cysteine and phenylalanine included. Only the CDR3 part of the read is kept: 36 bases, read in frame from the first base. Each donor gave one peripheral blood draw, averaging about 100 mL, which was collected into heparinised tubes. Naive, central memory, regulatory and stem cell-like memory CD4+ T cells were sorted on a BD FACSAria II using a panel including CD45RO, CCR7, CD25, CD127, CD95 and CD27. Every sorted population had a purity above 95%. Right away, PBMCs were isolated by Lymphoprep density gradient centrifugation and were stained directly, with no culture step. Samples were stained and sorted in pairs, with one healthy donor and one patient per experiment, so that batch effects were minimized.

This receptor was obtained from a man aged 25-45 years in good health. The chain is assembled from TRBV7-2 and TRBJ2-1; the D segment might be TRBD1 or TRBD2, since each matches 5 bases. Sequencing input: naive CD4+ T cells from blood. According to the study, the label for this sample's cell subset or site signals: true naive CD4+ T cells. The nucleotides are TGTGCCAGCAGCTTAGGGGACCTCCCCAAGTTCTTC. Translated, this gives CASSLGDLPKFF.